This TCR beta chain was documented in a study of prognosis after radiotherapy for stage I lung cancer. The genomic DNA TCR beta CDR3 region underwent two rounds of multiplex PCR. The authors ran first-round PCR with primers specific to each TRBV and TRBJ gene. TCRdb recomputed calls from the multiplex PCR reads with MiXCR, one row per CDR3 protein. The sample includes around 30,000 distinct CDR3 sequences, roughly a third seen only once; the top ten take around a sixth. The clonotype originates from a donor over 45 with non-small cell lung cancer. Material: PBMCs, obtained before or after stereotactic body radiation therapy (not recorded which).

The CDR3 region has the DNA TGTGCCAGCAGCCCTGACCCGATAGGGTACACTGAAGCTTTCTTT. Protein sequence: CASSPDPIGYTEAFF. The V gene is TRBV7-3, the J gene TRBJ1-1; no clear D gene. Germline V gives CDR1 SGHTA, CDR2 FQGTGA. V lost 5 bases, J lost 3 bases, and 16 bases lay in between. The CDR3 has 15 residues. Full variable domain (missing parts from reference TRBV7-3 and TRBJ1-1): GAGVSQTPSNKVTEKGKYVELRCDPISGHTALYWYRQSLGQGPEFLIYFQGTGAADDSGLPNDRFFAVRPEGSVSTLKIQRTERGDSAVYLCASSPDPIGYTEAFFGQGTRLTVV.